The 10 T cell receptor beta chains in this list originate from one sample, sequenced in a study of blood T cell repertoires in COVID-19 (dated by TCRdb to about 2020). Receptor amplification or capture employed the immunoSEQ multiplex PCR assay. Entries here come from immuneACCESS through TCRdb and include only in-frame sequences with V and J called. Some clones fail to appear in such tables; in the studies checked, an unresolved V gene covers under half of the shortfall, and the cause of the remainder is unknown. A total of 150,000 or so clones appear in this sample, roughly 90% of them only once. About 5.3% of the sample is in the top ten clones. The material sequenced was peripheral blood. Source of these receptors: a man aged 30 to 45 with COVID-19, enrolled during active disease.

To note about this clone: This CDR3 is also generated by other DNA sequences in the sample. The CDR3 bases are TGTGCCAGCAGTCGGACTGAGAACACTGAAGCTTTCTTT. Translation: CASSRTENTEAFF. V gene TRBV12-3 or TRBV12-4 combines with J gene TRBJ1-1; no reliable D call. CDR3 length equals 13 residues. The V end was cut by 5 bases, the J end by 1 base, with 8 bases between.

The chain is built from TRBV30 and TRBJ2-7; weak D call: TRBD1 (7 bases). Germline loops: CDR1 GTSNPN, CDR2 SVGIG (reference sequence). The CDR3 runs to 15 residues. Trimming took 1 base from V and 0 from J, leaving 13 bases between them. CDR3: CAWSAGRTGSYEQYF. The DNA of the CDR3 is TGTGCCTGGAGTGCAGGGAGGACAGGCTCCTACGAGCAGTACTTC.

The chain employs TRBV5-4 and TRBJ2-1; 10 nucleotides match TRBD1. Per germline, CDR1 SGHNT and CDR2 YYREEE (reference sequence). The J segment lost 0 bases and the V segment lost 4 bases, leaving 10 bases of the junction unmatched. This CDR3 region has 18 residues. CDR3 coding DNA: TGTGCCAGCAGCAGAACGGGACAGGGGTACGGCTCCTACAATGAGCAGTTCTTC. It specifies CASSRTGQGYGSYNEQFF.

The V and J genes are TRBV18 and TRBJ1-5; D is unresolved. Germline V gives CDR1 KGHSH, CDR2 LQKENI. This CDR3 contains 15 residues. V was shortened by 4 bases and J by 0 bases, with 10 bases between the two germline ends. CDR3 nucleotide sequence: TGTGCCAGCTCACACGACACCAATAGCAATCAGCCCCAGCATTTT. Its protein is CASSHDTNSNQPQHF.

The chain carries TRBV10-1 and TRBJ2-4; TRBD2 agrees at 9 bases. The CDR3 is 16 residues long. The trim removed 8 bases at V and 8 bases at J, leaving 16 bases unmatched. In germline, CDR1 is WNHNN, CDR2 SYGVQD (reference sequence). The CDR3 loop reads CASPFSRGGGRYIQYF. In DNA form, the CDR3 reads TGCGCCAGCCCGTTTTCGCGGGGGGGAGGTAGGTACATTCAGTACTTC.

The rearrangement links TRBV18 to TRBJ2-7; D may be TRBD1 (6 bases). The CDR3 sequence is 14 residues long. Looked up from germline, CDR1 is KGHSH and CDR2 is LQKENI. Trimming cost V 3 bases and J 3 bases, with 12 bases left between them. This CDR3 is CASSPLMDSYEQYF. Here the CDR3 DNA reads TGTGCCAGCTCACCTTTAATGGACAGCTACGAGCAGTACTTC.

This clone was seen once. The chain recombines TRBV2 with TRBJ1-5; TRBD1 might be the D (6 bases). Germline V CDR1 and CDR2: SNHLY, FYNNEI. This CDR3 has 14 residues. V was clipped by 6 bases and J by 6 bases, with 15 bases between them. The CDR3 loop reads CASRALTGPQPQHF. The CDR3 DNA reads TGTGCCAGCAGAGCTTTGACAGGCCCTCAGCCCCAGCATTTT.

Details on this clone: Other DNA sequences in this specimen translate into the identical CDR3. V and J are TRBV27 and TRBJ2-1; 8 bases fit TRBD2. With 5 bases clipped from V and 0 bases from J, the junction kept 6 bases outside the gene matches. This CDR3 is built from 16 residues. Germline V CDR1 and CDR2: MNHEY, SMNVEV (reference sequence). DNA of the CDR3: TGTGCCAGCAGTCTCAGCGGGGGAAGCTCCTACAATGAGCAGTTCTTC. Translation gives CASSLSGGSSYNEQFF.

This chain connects TRBV7-3 to TRBJ2-2; the match to TRBD2 covers 8 bases. There are 16 residues in the CDR3. Germline CDR1 and CDR2: SGHTA and FQGTGA. V lost 2 bases and J lost 2; bases outside the gene matches: 4. The CDR3 region is CASSLAAGANTGELFF. CDR3 nucleotides: TGTGCCAGCAGCTTAGCAGCGGGGGCTAACACCGGGGAGCTGTTTTTT.

This chain joins TRBV27 and TRBJ1-5; TRBD1 might be the D (5 bases). CDR1 is MNHEY, CDR2 SMNVEV, per germline (reference sequence). Trimming removed 2 bases at V and 0 bases at J, with 8 bases between. The CDR3 is 15 residues long. CDR3 coding DNA: TGTGCCAGCAGTTTAGACAGAGGTAGCAATCAGCCCCAGCATTTT. This codes for CASSLDRGSNQPQHF.